One sample yielded the 6 T cell receptor beta chains listed below, sequenced in a study of identical twins (dated by TCRdb to about 2016). The method was 5' RACE. TCRdb shows the sequencer as Illumina HiSeq 2000. TCRdb reworked the public reads: Q25 trimming with fastp, MiXCR clone assembly, productive beta chains retained. Under each unique CDR3 protein, matching rows form one entry showing the most common genes and DNA. Across this sample there are 310,000 or so distinct CDR3 sequences, with less than 9% seen only once. The top ten hold 2.1% of the sample. These same data were also listed under a study on yellow fever vaccine responses in identical twins.

The sample comprised memory (CD45RO+) T cells sorted from blood. Read against the paper, the sample's cell subset or site label means: CD45RO+ enriched T cells. These receptors all come from a woman aged 18-35 years in good health.

This clonotype was detected a few times. V and J are TRBV5-5 and TRBJ1-6; no clear D. V was clipped by 1 base and J by 4 bases, with 9 bases between them. The CDR3 contains 15 residues. The V gene's germline CDR1 is SGHKS and CDR2 YYEKEE (reference sequence). CDR3 loop: CASSLSWQYNSPLHF. Here the CDR3 DNA reads TGTGCCAGCAGCTTGAGCTGGCAATATAATTCACCCCTCCACTTT.

This clonotype was recorded a few times. The chain couples TRBV12-3 or TRBV12-4 to TRBJ1-2; 8 nucleotides align to TRBD1. V lost 7 bases to trimming and J lost 7 bases; unmatched junction nucleotides: 8. This CDR3 has 13 amino acids. This CDR3 is CASTFGQGGGYTF. CDR3 DNA sequence: TGTGCCAGCACCTTCGGACAGGGAGGTGGCTACACCTTC.

This clonotype occurred a few times. V is TRBV15 and J is TRBJ2-6, with TRBD1 matching over 8 bases. The trim removed 1 base at V and 0 bases at J, leaving 2 bases unmatched. The CDR3 has 17 amino acids. The V gene's germline CDR1 is LNHNV and CDR2 YYDKDF (reference sequence). Here the CDR3 DNA reads TGTGCCACCAGCAGAGCGACAGGGGCCTCTGGGGCCAACGTCCTGACTTTC. It codes for CATSRATGASGANVLTF. The variable domain in full, completed from reference TRBV15 and TRBJ2-6, reads DAMVIQNPRYQVTQFGKPVTLSCSQTLNHNVMYWYQQKSSQAPKLLFHYYDKDFNNEADTPDNFQSRRPNTSFCFLDIRSPGLGDTAMYLCATSRATGASGANVLTFGAGSRLTVL.

This clonotype was seen many times. V is TRBV12-3 or TRBV12-4 and J is TRBJ1-2, with D uncertain. The CDR3 sequence is 14 residues long. Trimming took off 2 bases at V and 0 bases at J, with 7 bases between the two ends. Written as DNA, the CDR3 is TGTGCCAGCAGTTTAATTCAGTCTAACTATGGCTACACCTTC. It translates to CASSLIQSNYGYTF.

This chain connects TRBV2 to TRBJ2-5; maybe TRBD1 (6 bases). Germline CDR1 SNHLY, CDR2 FYNNEI. This CDR3 has 14 amino acids. V was pared by 6 bases and J by 0 bases, with 11 bases between. CDR3 sequence: CASRENRDQETQYF. The CDR3 bases are TGTGCCAGCAGGGAGAACAGGGACCAAGAGACCCAGTACTTC. The full variable domain, in which reference TRBV2 and TRBJ2-5 provide the parts outside the CDR3, is EPEVTQTPSHQVTQMGQEVILRCVPISNHLYFYWYRQILGQKVEFLVSFYNNEISEKSEIFDDQFSVERPDGSNFTLKIRSTKLEDSAMYFCASRENRDQETQYFGPGTRLLVL.

This clonotype was observed at least ten times. The V call is TRBV20-1, the J call TRBJ2-1; 10 nucleotides line up with TRBD2. V lost 6 bases and J lost 4; bases outside the gene matches: 9. Per the germline V gene, CDR1 is DFQATT and CDR2 is SNEGSKA (reference sequence). The CDR3 totals 15 residues. CDR3 region: CSAHKRGGLYNEQFF. The CDR3 DNA reads as TGCAGTGCCCACAAGCGGGGGGGCCTATACAATGAGCAGTTCTTC.